Following are 25 T cell receptor beta chains from one sample sequenced in a study of blood T cell repertoires in COVID-19. Only in-frame clones appear in the TCRdb table, and some are missing; sequencing was by immunoSEQ multiplex PCR. The sample includes hundreds of thousands of clones, approximately 91% seen only once; the top ten take approximately 8%. Sample: PBMCs or T cells enriched from blood (not recorded which). The receptor source for this set is an older woman who had recovered from COVID-19.

V gene TRBV29-1 combines with J gene TRBJ1-1; tentative D call: TRBD1 (6 bases). V shed 3 bases and J shed 6 bases, with 23 bases lying between them. Germline V gene data show CDR1 as SQVTM and CDR2 as ANQGSEA. The CDR3 extends over 16 amino acids. The CDR3 DNA reads as TGCAGCGTTGACCTGGGGGGCGCGGGGGTAATCCCTGAAGCTTTCTTT. Its protein product is CSVDLGGAGVIPEAFF. Together with reference TRBV29-1 and TRBJ1-1, the CDR3 gives the full variable domain: SAVISQKPSRDICQRGTSLTIQCQVDSQVTMMFWYRQQPGQSLTLIATANQGSEATYESGFVIDKFPISRPNLTFSTLTVSNMSPEDSSIYLCSVDLGGAGVIPEAFFGQGTRLTVV.

The chain employs TRBV5-4 and TRBJ2-1; 8 bases map to TRBD2. V lost 4 bases, J lost 0 bases, and 12 bases stayed unmatched. The length of the CDR3 is 18 residues. CDR1 SGHNT and CDR2 YYREEE come from the germline V gene (reference sequence). CDR3 DNA sequence: TGTGCCAGCAGCCCCGGGGGGGCTTCTTTAGTCTCCTACAATGAGCAGTTCTTC. This codes for CASSPGGASLVSYNEQFF. Filled out from reference TRBV5-4 and TRBJ2-1, the complete variable domain reads ETGVTQSPTHLIKTRGQQVTLRCSSQSGHNTVSWYQQALGQGPQFIFQYYREEENGRGNFPPRFSGLQFPNYSSELNVNALELDDSALYLCASSPGGASLVSYNEQFFGPGTRLTVL.

This clone was counted a single time. The CDR3 loop reads CASSLRTHDGYTF. CDR3 in DNA: TGTGCCAGCAGCTTAAGGACTCACGATGGCTACACCTTC. V is TRBV3-1 (or the pseudogene TRBV3-2) and J is TRBJ1-2; D is unclear. V was trimmed by 5 bases and J by 6 bases, leaving 13 bases between them. The CDR3 runs 13 residues. Germline loops: CDR1 LGHDT, CDR2 YNNKEL (reference sequence).

This chain links TRBV10-3 with TRBJ2-1; D possibly corresponds to TRBD1 (6 bases). CDR1 ENHRY and CDR2 SYGVKD come from the germline V gene. Trimming stripped 7 bases from V and 3 bases from J, with 10 bases between. The CDR3 length is 13 residues. The CDR3 DNA follows: TGTGCCATCAAGGGGGAATACTACAATGAGCAGTTCTTC. Its translation is CAIKGEYYNEQFF.

This clone was seen only a few times. V and J are TRBV28 and TRBJ2-1; D might be TRBD1 (7 bases). The CDR3 spans 14 residues. Germline-derived CDR1 and CDR2 are MDHEN and SYDVKM. Trimming left V 5 bases short and J 3 bases short, with 11 bases between. The CDR3 sequence is CASSGRDSYNEQFF. Written as DNA, the CDR3 is TGTGCCAGCAGTGGGCGGGACAGCTACAATGAGCAGTTCTTC.

The chain carries TRBV24-1 and TRBJ2-3; 11 bases align to TRBD2. The CDR3 has 18 amino acids. Germline CDR1 reads KGHDR; CDR2 reads SFDVKD. Trimming cost V 2 bases and J 2 bases; bases outside gene matches: 8. CDR3 loop: CATSDSSLAGGYTDTQYF. The CDR3 nucleotides read TGTGCCACCAGTGATTCATCGTTAGCGGGGGGGTACACAGATACGCAGTATTTT.

CDR3 DNA sequence: TGCGCCAGCAGCCCCGATGGTGGAGGGTGGGGTAACACTGAAGCTTTCTTT. Its translation is CASSPDGGGWGNTEAFF. The chain combines TRBV5-1 with TRBJ1-1; D is undetermined. CDR3 length equals 17 residues. The V end was cut by 4 bases, the J end by 2 bases, with 21 bases between. Germline V lookup: CDR1 SGHRS, CDR2 YFSETQ.

V usage is TRBV5-1 and J usage is TRBJ2-7; TRBD2 might be the D (5 bases). Germline-derived CDR1 and CDR2 are SGHRS and YFSETQ. The CDR3 loop spans 13 amino acids. V was pared by 4 bases and J by 7 bases, with 15 bases between. The CDR3, as DNA: TGCGCCAGCAGCCTGGAGAGGGCGCAGGAGCAGTACTTC. This gives the protein CASSLERAQEQYF.

This chain links TRBV7-8 with TRBJ2-1; D unresolved. Per germline, CDR1 SGHVS and CDR2 FQNEAQ. The length of the CDR3 is 14 residues. Trimming stripped 3 bases from V and 0 bases from J, with 6 bases between. CDR3 amino acids: CASSFLSSYNEQFF. CDR3 coding DNA: TGTGCCAGCAGCTTCCTCAGCTCCTACAATGAGCAGTTCTTC.

The rearrangement uses TRBV4-2 and TRBJ2-3, with D tentatively TRBD2 (6 bases). V lost 4 bases and J 0 bases, leaving 11 bases between the germline ends. Germline lookup yields CDR1 LGHNA and CDR2 YNFKEQ. The length of the CDR3 is 15 residues. This CDR3 is CASSPNLASTDTQYF. The CDR3 region has the DNA TGTGCCAGCAGCCCCAATCTAGCGAGCACAGATACGCAGTATTTT.

The chain has TRBV28 and TRBJ2-2, with 12 bases matching TRBD1. J gave up 0 bases and V 6 bases, and 11 bases lay outside the gene matches. The CDR3 totals 19 residues. The V gene's germline CDR1 is MDHEN and CDR2 SYDVKM. The chain's CDR3 is CASRHPTGTGGANTGELFF. DNA of the CDR3: TGTGCCAGCAGACACCCCACCGGGACAGGGGGCGCGAACACCGGGGAGCTGTTTTTT.

The V call is TRBV4-1, the J call TRBJ2-4; the match to TRBD2 covers 7 bases. The CDR3 covers 15 residues. The germline V gene has CDR1 MGHRA and CDR2 YSYEKL. V lost 8 bases and J lost 0; bases outside the gene matches: 7. CDR3 DNA sequence: TGCGCCAGCGGGGGGGTGGGCCTAGCCAAAAACATTCAGTACTTC. Amino acids: CASGGVGLAKNIQYF.

The CDR3 DNA is TGTGCCACCAGTCTGACAGGGGACAATGAGCAGTTCTTC. This encodes CATSLTGDNEQFF. J is TRBJ2-1 and V is TRBV15; 8 bases align to TRBD1. CDR1 and CDR2 from the germline V gene are LNHNV and YYDKDF (reference sequence). The junction had 3 bases not matched to a gene; V was cut back by 6 bases and J by 5 bases. The CDR3 spans 13 residues.

The chain joins TRBV6-1 to TRBJ1-4; possibly TRBD1 for D (5 bases). This CDR3 is 17 amino acids long. CDR1 and CDR2 from the germline V gene are MNHNS and SASEGT. Trimming pared 3 bases from V and 0 bases from J, leaving 14 bases between. The CDR3 spells CASSDRVGRATNEKLFF. The CDR3 DNA reads TGTGCCAGCAGTGACAGGGTCGGTCGGGCAACTAATGAAAAACTGTTTTTT.

In nucleotides, the CDR3 is TGTGCCAGCAGCGCCCGACAGGGGGCAGGGACTGAAGCTTTCTTT. Amino acids: CASSARQGAGTEAFF. J is TRBJ1-1 and V is TRBV9; 10 nucleotides align to TRBD1. Germline assignment: CDR1 SGDLS and CDR2 YYNGEE. The V gene end was trimmed by 3 bases and the J gene end by 5 bases; junction bases not matched to a gene: 7. The CDR3 length is 15 residues.

This chain connects TRBV2 to TRBJ1-1, with unresolved D. Germline V gives CDR1 SNHLY, CDR2 FYNNEI. V lost 0 bases and J 5 bases, leaving 13 bases between the germline ends. The CDR3 spans 15 residues. CDR3 sequence: CASSEALTRWTEAFF. CDR3 DNA sequence: TGTGCCAGCAGTGAAGCGCTTACCCGGTGGACTGAAGCTTTCTTT. Using reference TRBV2 and TRBJ1-1 for the parts outside the CDR3, the full variable domain is EPEVTQTPSHQVTQMGQEVILRCVPISNHLYFYWYRQILGQKVEFLVSFYNNEISEKSEIFDDQFSVERPDGSNFTLKIRSTKLEDSAMYFCASSEALTRWTEAFFGQGTRLTVV.

V is TRBV7-7 and J is TRBJ1-4; tentatively, D is TRBD1 (6 bases). Germline V CDR1 and CDR2: SSHAT, FNYEAQ (reference sequence). The CDR3 totals 15 residues. Trimming pared 5 bases from V and 4 bases from J, leaving 14 bases between. Here the CDR3 reads CASSRGAGINEKLFF. The CDR3 DNA is TGTGCCAGCAGCCGGGGGGCAGGTATTAATGAAAAACTGTTTTTT.

The V gene is TRBV5-1, the J gene TRBJ2-1; the match to TRBD1 covers 8 bases. Losses at the gene ends were 4 bases for V and 1 base for J; bases not matched to a gene: 1. The CDR3 spans 14 residues. Germline CDR1 SGHRS, CDR2 YFSETQ. DNA of the CDR3: TGCGCCAGCAGCGGACAGGGATCCTACAATGAGCAGTTCTTC. It yields the protein CASSGQGSYNEQFF.

CDR3 residues: CASSRTGVGGNQPQHF. The CDR3 DNA is TGTGCCAGTAGTAGGACAGGGGTTGGGGGCAATCAGCCCCAGCATTTT. The rearrangement joins TRBV19 to TRBJ1-5; 9 bases agree with TRBD1. Trimming removed 4 bases from V and 2 bases from J; junction bases left unmatched: 6. The germline gives CDR1 LNHDA, CDR2 SQIVND (reference sequence). This CDR3 is 16 amino acids long.

This clone appeared once. This rearrangement joins TRBV28 to TRBJ1-1; no reliable D call. Germline loops: CDR1 MDHEN, CDR2 SYDVKM. V lost 3 bases, J lost 6 bases, and 14 bases lay in between. CDR3 length equals 14 residues. CDR3 sequence: CASSFSVAYAEAFF. The CDR3 DNA sequence: TGTGCCAGCAGTTTTTCTGTAGCGTACGCTGAAGCTTTCTTT.

This chain links TRBV5-1 with TRBJ2-1; D gene ambiguous. The V end was cut by 2 bases, the J end by 9 bases, with 6 bases between. This CDR3 is built from 11 residues. CDR1 SGHRS and CDR2 YFSETQ come from the germline V gene. CDR3 nucleotides: TGCGCCAGCAGCTTCGACTCTGAGCAGTTCTTC. Encoded protein: CASSFDSEQFF.

In its sample, this clone was seen once. This chain uses TRBV19 with TRBJ1-6; unclear D gene. V dropped 3 bases and J dropped 0 bases, with 6 bases sitting between them. Germline V lookup: CDR1 LNHDA, CDR2 SQIVND (reference sequence). This CDR3 comprises 15 residues. CDR3 in amino acids: CASSIFSSYNSPLHF. In nucleotides, the CDR3 is TGTGCCAGTAGTATCTTCAGCTCCTATAATTCACCCCTCCACTTT.

The V and J genes are TRBV27 and TRBJ2-7, with D maybe TRBD2 (6 bases). The CDR3 length is 13 residues. Trimming removed 5 bases from V and 7 bases from J, with 15 bases in between. CDR1 and CDR2 from the germline V gene are MNHEY and SMNVEV (reference sequence). The CDR3 reads CASSLPGAGEQYF. For the CDR3, the DNA is TGTGCCAGCAGTCTCCCCGGTGCGGGGGAGCAGTACTTC.

The chain carries TRBV9 and TRBJ1-4; D gene ambiguous. Looked up from germline, CDR1 is SGDLS and CDR2 is YYNGEE. This CDR3 comprises 13 residues. V shed 0 bases and J shed 7 bases, with 7 bases lying between them. CDR3 DNA: TGTGCCAGCAGCGTAGTTGGCAGTGAAAAACTGTTTTTT. Translating gives CASSVVGSEKLFF.

This clone was counted a few times. The V and J genes are TRBV6-1 and TRBJ2-7, with a weak D call TRBD1 (6 bases). Germline V gives CDR1 MNHNS, CDR2 SASEGT. There are 14 residues in the CDR3. The V end lost 1 base, the J end lost 5 bases, and 12 bases lay between the germline ends. The CDR3: CASSEDRVGNEQYF. The CDR3 DNA is TGTGCCAGCAGTGAAGACAGGGTAGGAAACGAGCAGTACTTC.